A single sample gave rise to the 18 T cell receptor beta chains below, sequenced in a study of T cells after yellow fever vaccination. TCRdb processed the 5' RACE reads anew with MiXCR; each CDR3 protein has one entry. The sample includes hundreds of thousands of distinct CDR3 sequences, 9% to 15% of them seen just once. The source was PBMCs, collected on the day of the yellow fever booster vaccination. The receptors originated from a man aged 25 to 40 who received the YFV17D yellow fever vaccine.

J is TRBJ1-2 and V is TRBV7-8; a possible D gene is TRBD1 (5 bases). Trimming removed 5 bases at V and 4 bases at J, with 17 bases between. The CDR3 is made up of 15 amino acids. Per the germline V gene, CDR1 is SGHVS and CDR2 is FQNEAQ. The CDR3 DNA reads as TGTGCCAGCAGCCCAACCGGGACTGATCTCTATGGCTACACCTTC. Amino acids: CASSPTGTDLYGYTF.

The chain links TRBV24-1 to TRBJ2-3; D tentatively reads TRBD1 or TRBD2 (6 bases each). Between the trimmed V and J ends, which lost 7 bases and 6 bases, there was a span of 13 bases. This CDR3 has 13 residues. The germline CDR1 and CDR2 sequences are KGHDR and SFDVKD. CDR3 sequence: CATRPGALDTQYF. The CDR3 nucleotides are TGTGCCACCAGGCCGGGGGCGCTGGATACGCAGTATTTT.

This clonotype has more than one count but fewer than ten. The chain combines TRBV7-9 with TRBJ1-6, with D tentatively TRBD1 (6 bases). Per the germline V gene, CDR1 is SEHNR and CDR2 is FQNEAQ (reference sequence). V was cut by 8 bases and J by 7 bases, with 15 bases left in between. This CDR3 has 14 residues. Written as DNA, the CDR3 is TGTGCCAGCTCTAACGGACAGCCGAATTCACCCCTCCACTTT. This encodes CASSNGQPNSPLHF.

The chain couples TRBV20-1 to TRBJ1-4; D is undetermined. This CDR3 spans 11 amino acids. V was clipped by 1 base and J by 7 bases, with 4 bases between them. Germline loops: CDR1 DFQATT, CDR2 SNEGSKA (reference sequence). The CDR3 spells CSARVGEKLFF. CDR3 nucleotides: TGCAGTGCTAGAGTCGGTGAAAAACTGTTTTTT.

This clonotype was counted many times. The chain joins TRBV7-2 to TRBJ1-2; 7 nucleotides agree with TRBD1. This CDR3 region has 15 residues. The ends lost 1 base at V and 0 bases at J; junction bases unmatched: 2. Germline CDR1 reads SGHTA; CDR2 reads FQGNSA. Here the CDR3 reads CASSLGQGANYGYTF. CDR3 in DNA: TGTGCCAGCAGCTTAGGGCAGGGGGCTAACTATGGCTACACCTTC.

The chain recombines TRBV7-9 with TRBJ1-3; D gene unclear. The V end was cut by 8 bases, the J end by 5 bases, with 13 bases between. Germline CDR1 SEHNR, CDR2 FQNEAQ (reference sequence). The CDR3 contains 13 residues. The CDR3 protein is CASPEDPRNTIYF. In DNA, the CDR3 is TGTGCCAGCCCTGAGGATCCCAGAAACACCATATATTTT.

There are a few counts of this clonotype. The J gene is TRBJ2-5, the V gene TRBV12-3 or TRBV12-4; 8 bases fit TRBD2. V gave up 6 bases and J gave up 4 bases; unmatched junction bases: 13. The CDR3 contains 16 residues. Written as DNA, the CDR3 is TGTGCCAGCAGGCCAACTCAGCGGGAGTGGGCAGAGACCCAGTACTTC. Translating gives CASRPTQREWAETQYF.

This clonotype was seen a handful of times. The chain couples TRBV11-2 to TRBJ2-6; D remains ambiguous. In germline, CDR1 is SGHAT, CDR2 FQNNGV. Trimming removed 3 bases from V and 0 bases from J, with 18 bases in between. CDR3 length: 19 amino acids. As DNA, the CDR3 is TGTGCCAGCAGCTTTCCCCACTTGGCGCGGAGCTCTGGGGCCAACGTCCTGACTTTC. This gives the protein CASSFPHLARSSGANVLTF.

This chain's CDR3 is CASSSRTSGNLEQYF. The CDR3 bases are TGTGCCAGCAGCTCGCGGACTAGCGGAAACCTCGAGCAGTACTTC. V and J are TRBV7-9 and TRBJ2-7; 10 nucleotides agree with TRBD2. CDR1 and CDR2 from the germline V gene are SEHNR and FQNEAQ (reference sequence). Germline trimming cut 4 bases from V and 6 bases from J; bases unmatched to any gene: 9. The CDR3 extends over 15 amino acids.

This clonotype was counted only a few times. The chain employs TRBV2 and TRBJ2-6; possible D gene TRBD2, 6 bases. The CDR3 length is 16 residues. V was pared by 4 bases and J by 0 bases, with 10 bases between. Germline CDR1 reads SNHLY; CDR2 reads FYNNEI. The CDR3 DNA is TGTGCCAGCAGTGCATCGGGGGTCTCTGGGGCCAACGTCCTGACTTTC. This sequence encodes CASSASGVSGANVLTF.

The DNA of the CDR3 is TGCAGCGTGAAGCTCATTCATTCCTACGAGCAGTACTTC. This sequence encodes CSVKLIHSYEQYF. The rearrangement uses TRBV29-1 and TRBJ2-7; the D is unclear. V shed 6 bases and J shed 1 base, with 13 bases lying between them. The CDR3 contains 13 residues. Looked up from germline, CDR1 is SQVTM and CDR2 is ANQGSEA.

This clonotype was seen a few times. This chain uses TRBV25-1 with TRBJ2-1; D gene uncertain. The length of the CDR3 is 16 residues. The germline V gene has CDR1 MGHDK and CDR2 SYGVNS. The V and J ends lost 4 bases and 0 bases respectively, with 13 bases between them. CDR3 nucleotide sequence: TGTGCCAGCAGTGCTTCACTGAGGAGCTCCTACAATGAGCAGTTCTTC. It is translated as CASSASLRSSYNEQFF.

This chain connects TRBV20-1 to TRBJ2-5, with D maybe TRBD1 (5 bases). Germline V lookup: CDR1 DFQATT, CDR2 SNEGSKA (reference sequence). V was cut by 5 bases and J by 3 bases, with 10 bases left in between. The CDR3 is 12 amino acids. This chain's CDR3 is CSAATGEETQYF. In nucleotides, the CDR3 is TGCAGTGCTGCTACAGGTGAAGAGACCCAGTACTTC.

This chain uses TRBV6-5 with TRBJ2-1; D possibly corresponds to TRBD2 (5 bases). Trimming stripped 4 bases from V and 3 bases from J, with 16 bases between. The CDR3 is 16 residues long. CDR1 MNHEY and CDR2 SVGAGI come from the germline V gene. CDR3 nucleotides: TGTGCCAGCAGTTGGACTTCGGACCGTAGCTACAATGAGCAGTTCTTC. Encoded protein: CASSWTSDRSYNEQFF.

This clonotype was recorded a few times. This chain joins TRBV11-2 and TRBJ2-2; D may correspond to TRBD1 or TRBD2 (5 bases each). Germline lookup yields CDR1 SGHAT and CDR2 FQNNGV. The CDR3 loop spans 16 amino acids. Trimming left V 5 bases short and J 7 bases short, with 20 bases between. CDR3 amino acids: CASSPPLWGRIGELFF. Here the CDR3 DNA reads TGTGCCAGCAGCCCCCCTTTGTGGGGGAGAATCGGGGAGCTGTTTTTT.

To note about this clonotype: Mismatch with germline at one junction end may stem from a read error. The chain couples TRBV18 to TRBJ2-4, with 7 nucleotides matching TRBD2. The length of the CDR3 is 15 residues. Germline V gives CDR1 KGHSH, CDR2 LQKENI. CDR3 DNA: TGTGCCAGCTCACCATCCGCGGGAGCCCAAAACATTCAGTACTTC. Translating gives CASSPSAGAQNIQYF.

This clonotype was picked up a small number of times. This chain connects TRBV7-9 to TRBJ2-3, with D tentatively TRBD1 or TRBD2 (5 bases each). In germline, CDR1 is SEHNR, CDR2 FQNEAQ (reference sequence). The CDR3 loop spans 15 amino acids. V was clipped by 4 bases and J by 2 bases, with 13 bases between them. The CDR3 reads CASSSSGTFTDTQYF. In nucleotides, the CDR3 is TGTGCCAGCAGCTCTTCGGGGACCTTCACAGATACGCAGTATTTT.

The chain is built from TRBV7-9 and TRBJ2-5; possible D gene TRBD1, 5 bases. This CDR3 is 12 amino acids long. V lost 11 bases to trimming and J lost 3 bases, with 13 bases between them. Germline V gives CDR1 SEHNR, CDR2 FQNEAQ (reference sequence). The CDR3 DNA reads as TGTGCCGTACAGGACAACAAAGAGACCCAGTACTTC. It encodes CAVQDNKETQYF.